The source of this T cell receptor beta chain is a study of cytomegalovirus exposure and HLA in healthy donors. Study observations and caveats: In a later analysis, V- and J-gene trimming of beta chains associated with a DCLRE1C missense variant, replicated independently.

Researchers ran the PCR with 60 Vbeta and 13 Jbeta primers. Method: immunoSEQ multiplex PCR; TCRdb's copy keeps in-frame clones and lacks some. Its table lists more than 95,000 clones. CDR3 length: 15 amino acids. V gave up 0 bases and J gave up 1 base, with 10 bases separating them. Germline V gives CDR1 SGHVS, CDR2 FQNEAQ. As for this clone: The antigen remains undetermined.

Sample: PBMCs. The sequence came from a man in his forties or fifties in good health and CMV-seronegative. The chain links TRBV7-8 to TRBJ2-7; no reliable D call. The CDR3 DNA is TGTGCCAGCAGCTTAGCGAGTCTCGGGTCCTACGAGCAGTACTTC. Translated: CASSLASLGSYEQYF.